What follows is one T cell receptor (beta chain) and its context. This clonotype was recorded many times. Its cognate antigen has yet to be identified. Base qualities are not at hand, and no much larger clone is one base apart. This entry comes from a study of human T cells and chemical hapten exposure (dated by TCRdb to the early 2020s). About the study as a whole: For sensitization, 2% DPC in acetone was applied to a 2 cm by 2 cm area of upper inner arm skin. Throughout the roughly 24-week study period, patients were also given weekly therapeutic DPC doses on the scalp. Patch testing on the upper back used Finn chambers containing 0.01% DPC, with scoring done after 6 days according to International Contact Dermatitis Research Group standards. Most of the patients in the cohort were female, and the cohort covered alopecia areata with under or over 50% scalp involvement, alopecia totalis and alopecia universalis. Libraries were combined into a pool for sequencing, and differences in TCR yield between samples came mainly from small differences in library volumes within the pool. The study tracked peripheral blood TCR repertoire changes in vivo during primary and secondary sensitization to the hapten diphenylcyclopropenone (DPC) in alopecia patients. Blood samples were taken from patients before sensitization (week 0) and then at 2, 6 and about 24 weeks after DPC sensitization. For TCR sequencing, blood came from about 28 alopecia patients at anywhere from one to four time points (pre-sensitization, 2, 6 and 24 weeks).

There are 13 amino acids in the CDR3, from cysteine to phenylalanine inclusive. The read is trimmed to its CDR3 DNA, 39 bases read in frame from base 1. From a lookup of the germline V gene (reference sequence), CDR1 and CDR2 are LGHDT and YNNKEL. V and J lose 4 bases and 2 bases, and a span of 8 bases separates them. Paper-wide results and their limitations: Alopecia, a presumed autoimmune disease, was present in all patients, so the immune response of the patients might differ from that of healthy individuals. The number of PT1 expanded TCRs positively correlated with patch test score, significant at thresholds 8, 16 and 32 but not 4. No change with DPC sensitization was found in the number of TCRs above 1 in 1000 frequency, and no evidence of global repertoire structure alterations was found. Expanded TCRs formed significantly more large CDR3 similarity clusters than pre-sensitization or healthy control sets, consistent with antigen-driven responses. Repeated subsampling changed both the strength of the expansion versus patch-test correlation and the threshold at which that correlation became significant.

Receptors were amplified or captured by RACE. The listed sequencing device is NextSeq 500. During library preparation, unique molecular identifiers were attached to individual cDNA molecules so that TCRs could be counted quantitatively and reproducibly. Both TCR alpha and TCR beta chains were sequenced from each blood RNA sample. As for the original processing: A median of around 100,000 TCRs per sample was observed, with a range of about 20,000 to 750,000. V, J and CDR3 annotation of the TCR reads was performed with the Decombinator software suite. For PS versus PT1 abundance plots, all samples were subsampled to the same number of TCRs (28,000). Expanded TCRs were defined as absent before sensitization and observed at least eight times at the 2-week time point. In-frame beta chains were kept once TCRdb had trimmed the public reads at Q25 with fastp and called clones with MiXCR. Entries are consolidated by CDR3 protein sequence, retaining the most common genes and DNA. Here the V and J calls rest on TCRdb's processing, not on the authors' analysis. Across this sample there are around 99,000 distinct CDR3 sequences, with 9.5% to 15% seen only once. The top ten constitute 2% to 2.5% of the sample.

The sample's time point label, in plain terms: patch test 1, 2 weeks after DPC sensitization. What the treatment or condition label conveys for this sample: therapeutic diphenylcyclopropenone sensitization with weekly scalp DPC. Blood at each patch-test visit was drawn before the patch test was applied. Patients were eligible if aged 18 to 70, diagnosed with alopecia and judged suitable for DPC therapy, and pregnant patients were excluded. Total RNA was extracted from unfractionated whole blood collected in Tempus Blood RNA tubes. This sample comprised whole blood, obtained in connection with sensitization to the hapten diphenylcyclopropenone (DPC). This TCR was recovered from a woman in her thirties or forties with alopecia areata. Some clones in this sample may be carry-over from other donors' samples. The rearrangement joined TRBV3-1 to TRBJ2-5; no D segment can be confidently identified. The DNA sequence is given as TGTGCCAGCAGCCCTGGGCTACAAGAGACCCAGTACTTC. It codes for CASSPGLQETQYF.